This TCR beta chain is drawn from a study of cytomegalovirus exposure and HLA in healthy donors. The CDR3 consists of 13 residues. Trimming stripped 2 bases from V and 4 bases from J, with 11 bases between. In germline, CDR1 is GTSNPN, CDR2 SVGIG (reference sequence). The PCR had 60 Vbeta and 13 Jbeta primers. Sequencing was performed with immunoSEQ multiplex PCR; in TCRdb, only in-frame clones are kept and a portion is missing. The sample consists of around 120,000 clones, more than 65% of them appearing once. The material sequenced was PBMCs. This sequence joins TRBV30 and TRBJ1-1; the D gene is possibly TRBD1 (5 bases). This sequence originates from a man in his fifties in good health and CMV-seronegative. The DNA of the CDR3 is TGTGCCTGGAGTCTGGAGGGACGCACTGAAGCTTTCTTT. This gives the protein CAWSLEGRTEAFF.